This T cell receptor beta chain was sequenced in a study of T cell responses to AZD1222 COVID-19 vaccine. Germline-derived CDR1 and CDR2 are MDHEN and SYDVKM. This CDR3 is 12 amino acids long. V was pared by 4 bases and J by 5 bases, with 8 bases between. Assay used: immunoSEQ multiplex PCR; TCRdb lists only in-frame clones, some missing. Of about 96,000 clones detected, about 89% appear once; the ten largest clones hold roughly 1.7%. The sequence derives from an adult in good health. The chain recombines TRBV28 with TRBJ1-2, with a weak D call TRBD1 (5 bases). Specimen: peripheral blood, collected on day 0 of AZD1222 vaccination. For the CDR3, the DNA is TGTGCCAGCAGTTATCAGGGATATGGCTACACCTTC. Protein: CASSYQGYGYTF.